Listed here are 25 T cell receptor beta chains from one sample, sequenced in a study of neurological immune-mediated disorders. TCRdb re-called the 5' RACE reads with MiXCR, one entry per CDR3 protein. The table shows about 66,000 distinct CDR3 sequences, with about 3.4% occurring only once. Source material: PBMCs. The origin of the receptors is a man between 35 and 55 years old with multiple sclerosis.

CDR3 DNA sequence: TGTGCCAGCAGCTTAGTGTACGGGGATGGCTACACCTTC. It is translated as CASSLVYGDGYTF. This rearrangement joins TRBV7-2 to TRBJ1-2, with D unresolved. The CDR3 sequence is 13 residues long. Germline-derived CDR1 and CDR2 are SGHTA and FQGNSA. Deletions cut 1 base from V and 6 bases from J, with 9 bases between.

This clonotype occurred many times. The rearrangement links TRBV5-1 to TRBJ2-7; 9 nucleotides align to TRBD1. V was pared by 0 bases and J by 6 bases, with 7 bases of the junction left unmatched. Germline CDR1 SGHRS, CDR2 YFSETQ. The CDR3 is 15 amino acids. CDR3 region: CASSLAGQGPSEQYF. In nucleotides, the CDR3 is TGCGCCAGCAGCTTGGCCGGACAGGGGCCTTCCGAGCAGTACTTC.

This clonotype occurred once. A read error may be the cause here, since a much bigger clone is one base away. The V gene is TRBV11-2, the J gene TRBJ1-2; weak D call: TRBD1 (6 bases). CDR1 is SGHAT and CDR2 is FQNNGV in the germline V gene. CDR3 length: 15 residues. The CDR3 DNA sequence: TGTGTCAGCAGCTTAGTCCGGGGGCTGGACTATGGCTACACCTTC. This gives the protein CVSSLVRGLDYGYTF. Looking up the rest from reference TRBV11-2 and TRBJ1-2 gives the full variable domain: EAGVAQSPRYKIIEKRQSVAFWCNPISGHATLYWYQQILGQGPKLLIQFQNNGVVDDSQLPKDRFSAERLKGVDSTLKIQPAKLEDSAVYLCVSSLVRGLDYGYTFGSGTRLTVV.

This clonotype was found many times. The V gene is TRBV6-5, the J gene TRBJ2-1, with D tentatively TRBD1 (6 bases). Germline CDR1 and CDR2: MNHEY and SVGAGI. The CDR3 loop spans 13 amino acids. The ends were cut back, 6 bases at V and 10 bases at J, with 16 bases in the middle. CDR3 nucleotide sequence: TGTGCCAGCAGCTATAACAGGGAAAGCGAGCAGTTCTTC. Its translation is CASSYNRESEQFF.

This clonotype was seen repeatedly, ten times or more. The chain recombines TRBV20-1 with TRBJ2-1; tentatively, D is TRBD1 or TRBD2 (5 bases each). The CDR3 is made up of 17 amino acids. Germline V gene data show CDR1 as DFQATT and CDR2 as SNEGSKA (reference sequence). Trimming removed 3 bases from V and 3 bases from J, with 21 bases in between. The CDR3 protein is CSASGHAPGPSYNEQFF. The CDR3 bases are TGCAGTGCTAGTGGTCACGCTCCGGGACCGAGCTACAATGAGCAGTTCTTC.

The table lists this clonotype with many counts. The chain is built from TRBV19 and TRBJ2-1; TRBD1 aligns across 9 bases. This CDR3 is 14 amino acids long. Germline CDR1 LNHDA, CDR2 SQIVND (reference sequence). The V gene end was trimmed by 6 bases and the J gene end by 7 bases; junction bases not matched to a gene: 7. The CDR3 spells CASRGGQGKNEQFF. The CDR3 DNA reads as TGTGCCAGTAGGGGTGGACAGGGGAAGAATGAGCAGTTCTTC.

This chain uses TRBV7-9 with TRBJ1-1, with D perhaps matching TRBD1 (6 bases). Germline V gene sequence: CDR1 SEHNR, CDR2 FQNEAQ (reference sequence). Trimming stripped 4 bases from V and 9 bases from J, with 12 bases between. This CDR3 comprises 12 residues. The CDR3 nucleotides read TGTGCCAGCAGCTCGGACAGTGCTAAAGCTTTCTTT. Amino acid sequence: CASSSDSAKAFF.

This clonotype was counted at least ten times. The chain has TRBV29-1 and TRBJ2-1; 14 bases map to TRBD2. The ends lost 7 bases at V and 10 bases at J; junction bases unmatched: 3. The CDR3 has 12 residues. Looked up from germline, CDR1 is SQVTM and CDR2 is ANQGSEA. CDR3 nucleotide sequence: TGCAGCGCCCGACTAGCGGGGGGGGAGCAGTTCTTC. Residues: CSARLAGGEQFF.

This clonotype was observed at least ten times. The rearrangement joins TRBV27 to TRBJ2-7, with D perhaps assigned TRBD1 or TRBD2 (5 bases each). The CDR3 is made up of 15 amino acids. Germline V gives CDR1 MNHEY, CDR2 SMNVEV (reference sequence). Trimming left V 5 bases short and J 1 base short, with 15 bases between. For the CDR3, the DNA is TGTGCCAGCAGTCGTACCGGGACCGAGTCCTACGAGCAGTACTTC. Protein sequence: CASSRTGTESYEQYF.

The table lists this clonotype with a few counts. The chain is built from TRBV20-1 and TRBJ2-3; D not certain. The V end was cut by 3 bases, the J end by 4 bases, with 11 bases between. The CDR3 spans 13 residues. Germline V gene sequence: CDR1 DFQATT, CDR2 SNEGSKA (reference sequence). The DNA of the CDR3 is TGCAGTGCTAGTCGAGTTAAGGCAGATACGCAGTATTTT. Amino acid sequence: CSASRVKADTQYF.

This clonotype was recorded many times. The V call is TRBV27, the J call TRBJ2-4; D is possibly TRBD1 or TRBD2 (5 bases each). Deletions cut 6 bases from V and 4 bases from J, with 13 bases between. CDR1 is MNHEY and CDR2 is SMNVEV in the germline V gene (reference sequence). This CDR3 has 14 amino acids. CDR3 DNA: TGTGCCAGCAGCCCGGGGACGACTAAAAACATTCAGTACTTC. Its translation: CASSPGTTKNIQYF.

This clonotype was counted many times. The CDR3 nucleotides are TGTGCCAGCAGCTTAGCGATAGCCGAGCAGTACTTC. Translation gives CASSLAIAEQYF. The rearrangement uses TRBV11-1 and TRBJ2-7; no firm D call. The CDR3 is 12 residues long. The germline gives CDR1 SGHAT, CDR2 FQDESV (reference sequence). V was clipped by 0 bases and J by 6 bases, with 6 bases between them.

This clonotype was observed at least ten times. The J gene is TRBJ1-1, the V gene TRBV29-1; 7 nucleotides match TRBD1. From germline, CDR1 is SQVTM and CDR2 ANQGSEA. This CDR3 has 11 residues. The trim removed 7 bases at V and 7 bases at J, leaving 6 bases unmatched. The CDR3 sequence: CSAQGVGEAFF. Here the CDR3 DNA reads TGCAGCGCCCAGGGGGTCGGTGAAGCTTTCTTT.

This clonotype was seen at least ten times. The gene calls are TRBV12-3 or TRBV12-4 and TRBJ2-1; no clear D gene. Deletions cut 5 bases from V and 6 bases from J, with 17 bases between. The length of the CDR3 is 15 residues. This CDR3 is CASSQHVDSLNEQFF. CDR3 sequence (DNA): TGTGCCAGCAGTCAACACGTTGACTCACTCAATGAGCAGTTCTTC.

This clonotype showed up many times. This chain connects TRBV29-1 to TRBJ1-1; no reliable D call. The CDR3 covers 15 residues. V gave up 4 bases and J gave up 0 bases, with 15 bases separating them. Per germline, CDR1 SQVTM and CDR2 ANQGSEA. CDR3 bases: TGCAGCGTTGCAGAGGCCCAGAGGCTGAACACTGAAGCTTTCTTT. The encoded protein is CSVAEAQRLNTEAFF.

In this sample, this clonotype turned up many times. The chain has TRBV30 and TRBJ2-6; no clear D. V lost 7 bases, J lost 0 bases, and 19 bases lay in between. Per the germline V gene, CDR1 is GTSNPN and CDR2 is SVGIG (reference sequence). CDR3 length equals 17 residues. Here the CDR3 reads CALFRSRAFSGANVLTF. The CDR3 nucleotides are TGTGCCTTATTTCGATCCCGAGCCTTCTCTGGGGCCAACGTCCTGACTTTC.

This clonotype was counted ten times or more. The CDR3 protein is CASSQGQGVPFF. Written as DNA, the CDR3 is TGTGCCAGCAGCCAGGGACAGGGGGTACCGTTCTTC. This chain uses TRBV7-9 with TRBJ2-1; 11 bases match TRBD1. CDR1 SEHNR and CDR2 FQNEAQ come from the germline V gene (reference sequence). The CDR3 contains 12 residues. J lost 15 bases, V lost 5 bases, and 6 bases had no gene match.

This chain uses TRBV7-2 with TRBJ2-1, with 11 bases aligning to TRBD2. CDR3 length: 15 amino acids. The V gene's germline CDR1 is SGHTA and CDR2 FQGNSA. V was clipped by 5 bases and J by 8 bases; unmatched bases: 8. The CDR3 DNA reads TGTGCCAGCAGCGCCCTTAGCGGGAGGGGCGATGAGCAGTTCTTC. Its protein product is CASSALSGRGDEQFF.

Ten or more counts support this clonotype. The chain has TRBV10-3 and TRBJ2-1; 10 nucleotides agree with TRBD1. V was clipped by 2 bases and J by 6 bases; unmatched bases: 4. CDR1 is ENHRY, CDR2 SYGVKD, per germline. This CDR3 spans 15 amino acids. CDR3 loop: CAISEGGTGVNEQFF. The CDR3 nucleotides are TGTGCCATCAGTGAGGGCGGGACAGGGGTCAATGAGCAGTTCTTC.

This clonotype has a count of ten or more. J is TRBJ2-5 and V is TRBV9; 9 bases line up with TRBD2. Germline V gene lookup returns CDR1 SGDLS and CDR2 YYNGEE. V was pared by 0 bases and J by 1 base, with 4 bases of the junction left unmatched. This CDR3 is 16 amino acids long. The chain's CDR3 is CASSVAPSGVQETQYF. CDR3 DNA: TGTGCCAGCAGCGTAGCTCCTAGCGGGGTCCAAGAGACCCAGTACTTC.

This clonotype was observed at least ten times. The chain is built from TRBV7-9 and TRBJ1-6; no reliable D call. Trimming took off 0 bases at V and 7 bases at J, with 7 bases between the two ends. Germline V gives CDR1 SEHNR, CDR2 FQNEAQ (reference sequence). This CDR3 has 14 residues. The CDR3 loop reads CASSLAGKNSPLHF. In nucleotides, the CDR3 is TGTGCCAGCAGCTTAGCGGGCAAGAATTCACCCCTCCACTTT.

This clonotype was recorded many times. The V and J genes are TRBV7-6 and TRBJ1-1; D uncertain. This CDR3 region has 13 residues. V was pared by 2 bases and J by 8 bases, with 12 bases between. Germline V lookup: CDR1 SGHVS, CDR2 FNYEAQ. The CDR3 DNA follows: TGTGCCAGCAGCTTACTCCCCGAATTGGAAGCTTTCTTT. This translates into CASSLLPELEAFF.

This clonotype was counted at least ten times. A much larger clone differs from this one at a single base, so this may be a read error. The gene calls are TRBV9 and TRBJ1-2; D remains unclear. This CDR3 region has 8 residues. Per germline, CDR1 SGDLS and CDR2 YYNGEE. CDR3 bases: TGTGCCAGCAGCGCTCGTAAATTC. Protein sequence: CASSARKF.

This clonotype has ten or more counts. The rearrangement uses TRBV20-1 and TRBJ1-2; the match to TRBD1 covers 7 bases. The V gene's germline CDR1 is DFQATT and CDR2 SNEGSKA (reference sequence). V was pared by 5 bases and J by 3 bases, with 9 bases of the junction left unmatched. The CDR3 extends over 14 amino acids. CDR3 region: CSAVRGGSDYGYTF. The CDR3 DNA is TGCAGTGCTGTGCGAGGGGGCTCGGACTATGGCTACACCTTC.

This clonotype was seen repeatedly, ten times or more. The chain uses TRBV5-1 and TRBJ2-3; no definite D call. The germline V and J ends were trimmed by 2 bases and 3 bases, with 22 bases remaining between them. This CDR3 has 18 residues. Per the germline V gene, CDR1 is SGHRS and CDR2 is YFSETQ. CDR3 coding DNA: TGCGCCAGCAGCTTTGGAAGGAATCCCGGGTACTTGACAGATACGCAGTATTTT. Its protein is CASSFGRNPGYLTDTQYF.